The TCR beta chain described here comes from a study of T-cell reconstitution after alpha-beta-depleted transplantation in children. This clonotype was seen more than once but under ten times. The CDR3 is 14 amino acids. Germline V gene sequence: CDR1 MNHEY, CDR2 SMNVEV (reference sequence). Trimming pared 2 bases from V and 0 bases from J, leaving 8 bases between. Using unique molecular identifiers, the investigators prepared the TCRbeta library. MiXCR, run by TCRdb on the PCR reads, gives a single entry per CDR3 protein. The sample lists under 350,000 distinct CDR3 sequences, about 10% occurring once.

Sample: PBMCs from the stem cell graft donor, taken from the stem cell graft. The TCR originated in a human donor who donated a stem cell graft to a child with SCID. The chain links TRBV27 to TRBJ2-7; D call uncertain. The CDR3 region is CASSLITNSYEQYF. The CDR3 DNA is TGTGCCAGCAGTTTAATTACGAACTCCTACGAGCAGTACTTC.